This TCR beta chain is drawn from a study of blood T cell repertoires in COVID-19. Clones were read by immunoSEQ multiplex PCR, and TCRdb kept only the in-frame ones, dropping some. The table records 35,000 to 40,000 clones, nearly 90% of them present only once. The Seattle patients joined while their infection was active and were tracked longitudinally afterward. Material: peripheral blood. This TCR was sampled from a man between 60 and 70 years old with COVID-19, enrolled during active disease.

The CDR3 DNA reads as TGTGCCAGCAGCTTAGTTTTCCAGGGGGCCGGGGAGCTGTTTTTT. This sequence encodes CASSLVFQGAGELFF. The chain joins TRBV7-9 to TRBJ2-2; 7 nucleotides line up with TRBD1. The CDR3 runs 15 residues. CDR1 and CDR2 from the germline V gene are SEHNR and FQNEAQ (reference sequence). V trimming: 1 base; J trimming: 6 bases; junction bases outside the gene matches: 5. Together with reference TRBV7-9 and TRBJ2-2, the CDR3 gives the full variable domain: DTGVSQNPRHKITKRGQNVTFRCDPISEHNRLYWYRQTLGQGPEFLTYFQNEAQLEKSRLLSDRFSAERPKGSFSTLEIQRTEQGDSAMYLCASSLVFQGAGELFFGEGSRLTVL.